This passage covers 22 T cell receptor beta chains from one sample sequenced in a study of T cell responses to AZD1222 COVID-19 vaccine. Assay: immunoSEQ multiplex PCR; the TCRdb copy retains only in-frame clones and omits some. Of approximately 120,000 clones in the sample, just over 90% were seen once. The material was peripheral blood, obtained on day 0 of AZD1222 vaccination. The receptors were sampled from an adult in good health.

The chain has TRBV28 and TRBJ1-1; D remains unclear. V gave up 9 bases and J gave up 6 bases, with 11 bases separating them. Germline loops: CDR1 MDHEN, CDR2 SYDVKM. The CDR3 has 11 residues. The CDR3 DNA sequence: TGTGCCAGTCAAAGGGTCGCTGAAGCTTTCTTT. It codes for CASQRVAEAFF. Combining the CDR3 with reference TRBV28 and TRBJ1-1 gives the whole variable domain DVKVTQSSRYLVKRTGEKVFLECVQDMDHENMFWYRQDPGLGLRLIYFSYDVKMKEKGDIPEGYSVSREKKERFSLILESASTNQTSMYLCASQRVAEAFFGQGTRLTVV.

This clone was found once. This chain joins TRBV28 and TRBJ1-6; 8 bases match TRBD1. V lost 8 bases to trimming and J lost 7 bases; unmatched junction nucleotides: 4. The germline gives CDR1 MDHEN, CDR2 SYDVKM. CDR3 size: 13 residues. The CDR3 DNA reads TGTGCCAGCGGGGACAGGTTGAATTCACCCCTCCACTTT. Its translation is CASGDRLNSPLHF.

The chain joins TRBV6-5 to TRBJ2-2, with unresolved D. The CDR3 contains 13 residues. CDR1 and CDR2 (germline): MNHEY, SVGAGI. Trimming shortened V by 0 bases and J by 8 bases, and 7 bases separated the two germline ends. DNA of the CDR3: TGTGCCAGCAGTTACTCGAATCTAGGGGAGCTGTTTTTT. Translating gives CASSYSNLGELFF.

The gene calls are TRBV6-5 and TRBJ1-1; D may be TRBD1 (5 bases). CDR1 MNHEY and CDR2 SVGAGI come from the germline V gene. The V end lost 6 bases, the J end lost 1 base, and 12 bases lay between the germline ends. The CDR3 covers 14 residues. The CDR3, as DNA: TGTGCCAGCAGAGCCGGGACCTGGAACACTGAAGCTTTCTTT. This sequence encodes CASRAGTWNTEAFF.

This clone was seen a single time. The CDR3 DNA follows: TGTGCCAGCTCGCCGGGACTAGCGAGCTTTCTGAACACCGGGGAGCTGTTTTTT. It specifies CASSPGLASFLNTGELFF. The chain joins TRBV9 to TRBJ2-2; 10 bases are shared with TRBD2. V was pared by 7 bases and J by 1 base, with 13 bases of the junction left unmatched. Germline V gene sequence: CDR1 SGDLS, CDR2 YYNGEE. CDR3 length equals 18 residues.

The chain couples TRBV5-5 to TRBJ1-4; TRBD1 is a possible D gene (5 bases). Trimming pared 4 bases from V and 7 bases from J, leaving 17 bases between. Germline assignment: CDR1 SGHKS and CDR2 YYEKEE (reference sequence). The CDR3 has 15 residues. CDR3 coding DNA: TGTGCCAGCAGCCGGGACCCGGGGATCGGTGAAAAACTGTTTTTT. It specifies CASSRDPGIGEKLFF.

Here the CDR3 reads CASSSGYDEQYF. The CDR3, as DNA: TGTGCCAGCAGTTCAGGGTACGACGAGCAGTACTTC. The V call is TRBV7-9, the J call TRBJ2-7, with D perhaps matching TRBD1 (5 bases). Germline lookup yields CDR1 SEHNR and CDR2 FQNEAQ (reference sequence). V dropped 6 bases and J dropped 5 bases, with 11 bases sitting between them. CDR3 length: 12 amino acids.

This chain connects TRBV29-1 to TRBJ1-2; 7 bases agree with TRBD1. Germline CDR1 is SQVTM and CDR2 is ANQGSEA. V lost 2 bases and J lost 0; bases outside the gene matches: 12. The CDR3 covers 17 residues. The CDR3 protein is CSVESRGSGGSNYGYTF. DNA for the CDR3: TGCAGCGTTGAATCTAGGGGGTCAGGGGGTTCTAACTATGGCTACACCTTC.

The genes are TRBV11-2 and TRBJ2-3; D remains ambiguous. Trimming stripped 1 base from V and 3 bases from J, with 8 bases between. Germline loops: CDR1 SGHAT, CDR2 FQNNGV. The CDR3 has 14 residues. The CDR3: CASSLGAGTDTQYF. The DNA for the CDR3 is TGTGCCAGCAGCTTAGGGGCCGGGACAGATACGCAGTATTTT.

The chain links TRBV11-2 to TRBJ2-7, with 10 bases aligning to TRBD2. Germline V gene data show CDR1 as SGHAT and CDR2 as FQNNGV. This CDR3 comprises 13 residues. The V and J ends lost 6 bases and 3 bases, in that order; junction bases with no gene match: 2. In DNA form, the CDR3 reads TGTGCCAGCAGTCCTAGCGGGGGCTACGAGCAGTACTTC. The encoded protein is CASSPSGGYEQYF.

The rearrangement links TRBV10-3 to TRBJ2-4; D ambiguous. The V gene lost 3 bases and the J gene lost 3 bases, with 3 bases spanning the gap. Germline CDR1 ENHRY, CDR2 SYGVKD. The CDR3 is 12 amino acids. CDR3 residues: CAISDHKNIQYF. The DNA of the CDR3 is TGTGCCATCAGTGACCACAAAAACATTCAGTACTTC.

This clone was detected once. This chain uses TRBV9 with TRBJ2-1; D possibly corresponds to TRBD2 (6 bases). Trimming left V 0 bases short and J 5 bases short, with 18 bases between. Germline lookup yields CDR1 SGDLS and CDR2 YYNGEE. The CDR3 totals 17 residues. The CDR3 is CASSVVPGVAAHNEQFF. CDR3 DNA: TGTGCCAGCAGCGTAGTTCCGGGGGTAGCGGCGCACAATGAGCAGTTCTTC. Drawing the rest from reference TRBV9 and TRBJ2-1, the complete variable domain is DSGVTQTPKHLITATGQRVTLRCSPRSGDLSVYWYQQSLDQGLQFLIQYYNGEERAKGNILERFSAQQFPDLHSELNLSSLELGDSALYFCASSVVPGVAAHNEQFFGPGTRLTVL.

The chain carries TRBV27 and TRBJ2-2; D may correspond to TRBD1 or TRBD2 (6 bases each). The V and J ends lost 6 bases and 4 bases respectively, with 15 bases between them. Germline V gene data show CDR1 as MNHEY and CDR2 as SMNVEV (reference sequence). The CDR3 sequence is 15 residues long. CDR3 protein: CASRLRGAPTGELFF. CDR3 sequence (DNA): TGTGCCAGCAGGCTTAGGGGGGCGCCCACCGGGGAGCTGTTTTTT.

The chain joins TRBV5-5 to TRBJ1-4; weak D call: TRBD1 (5 bases). The CDR3 is made up of 18 amino acids. From germline, CDR1 is SGHKS and CDR2 YYEKEE (reference sequence). Between the trimmed V and J ends, which lost 1 base and 0 bases, there was a span of 16 bases. CDR3 nucleotides: TGTGCCAGCAGCTTGCAGGGAGTGACTGCCGCAACTAATGAAAAACTGTTTTTT. Translation: CASSLQGVTAATNEKLFF.

This clone was picked up one time. The junction departs from germline at one end; a sequencing error may be responsible. The rearrangement links TRBV7-7 to TRBJ2-7; 7 bases match TRBD2. This CDR3 has 15 residues. Looked up from germline, CDR1 is SSHAT and CDR2 is FNYEAQ (reference sequence). CDR3 bases: TGTGCTAGCAGCTTAGGCAGGACTAGTATTAACGAGCAGTACTTC. It is translated as CASSLGRTSINEQYF.

The chain is built from TRBV18 and TRBJ1-5; D is ambiguous. With 6 bases removed from V and 0 bases from J, the gap between germline ends came to 12 bases. CDR3 length equals 15 residues. CDR1 and CDR2 (germline): KGHSH, LQKENI. The CDR3 nucleotides are TGTGCCAGCTCCTATTCGGGGTCTAGCAATCAGCCCCAGCATTTT. Protein sequence: CASSYSGSSNQPQHF.

This clone was seen a handful of times. The gene calls are TRBV28 and TRBJ1-1; no reliable D call. The V end was cut by 7 bases, the J end by 7 bases, with 10 bases between. This CDR3 is 11 amino acids long. From germline, CDR1 is MDHEN and CDR2 SYDVKM. DNA for the CDR3: TGTGCCAGCACTGCCCCCCGTGAAGCTTTCTTT. Its translation: CASTAPREAFF.

The rearrangement links TRBV27 to TRBJ2-7; 9 positions agree with TRBD1. J gave up 5 bases and V 6 bases, and 5 bases lay outside the gene matches. The CDR3 totals 13 residues. CDR1 and CDR2 from the germline V gene are MNHEY and SMNVEV (reference sequence). DNA of the CDR3: TGTGCCAGCAGAAGACAGGGGGGGAACGAGCAGTACTTC. It yields the protein CASRRQGGNEQYF.

The chain combines TRBV5-1 with TRBJ1-2, with D perhaps matching TRBD1 (5 bases). The CDR3 loop spans 13 amino acids. V was pared by 3 bases and J by 4 bases, with 10 bases between. Germline V gives CDR1 SGHRS, CDR2 YFSETQ. CDR3 residues: CASSSGQAYGYTF. The DNA for the CDR3 is TGCGCCAGCAGCTCTGGACAAGCCTATGGCTACACCTTC.

The J gene is TRBJ1-4, the V gene TRBV4-1; perhaps TRBD1 as D (5 bases). Trimming left V 4 bases short and J 4 bases short, with 13 bases between. CDR1 and CDR2 (germline): MGHRA, YSYEKL. The CDR3 extends over 15 amino acids. The CDR3 sequence is CASSPPGRNNEKLFF. DNA for the CDR3: TGCGCCAGCAGCCCTCCGGGACGGAATAATGAAAAACTGTTTTTT.

This clone was observed a single time. The V call is TRBV18, the J call TRBJ2-7; D may be TRBD1 or TRBD2 (7 bases each). Germline-derived CDR1 and CDR2 are KGHSH and LQKENI. Trimming shortened V by 6 bases and J by 6 bases, and 21 bases separated the two germline ends. The CDR3 covers 15 residues. The CDR3 loop reads CASSPTPTGEGEQYF. The DNA of the CDR3 is TGTGCCAGCTCCCCAACACCTACAGGGGAGGGCGAGCAGTACTTC.

This clone has more than one count but fewer than ten. The rearrangement uses TRBV7-2 and TRBJ1-3; D uncertain. Between the trimmed V and J ends, which lost 5 bases and 0 bases, there was a span of 8 bases. Germline assignment: CDR1 SGHTA and CDR2 FQGNSA. This CDR3 has 14 residues. The CDR3 sequence: CASSPQSSGNTIYF. The CDR3 nucleotides are TGTGCCAGCAGCCCCCAGAGCTCTGGAAACACCATATATTTT. The full variable domain, its missing parts supplied by reference TRBV7-2 and TRBJ1-3, is GAGVSQSPSNKVTEKGKDVELRCDPISGHTALYWYRQSLGQGLEFLIYFQGNSAPDKSGLPSDRFSAERTGGSVSTLTIQRTQQEDSAVYLCASSPQSSGNTIYFGEGSWLTVV.